This T cell receptor (beta chain) emerged from a study of T cells in Graves' hyperthyroidism and ophthalmopathy. This CDR3 spans 12 amino acids. The germline V and J ends were trimmed by 4 bases and 3 bases, with 10 bases remaining between them. Germline assignment: CDR1 SQVTM and CDR2 ANQGSEA. The hyperthyroidism patients had all been newly diagnosed, and their disease duration was under 2 months. Their ages ranged from 18 to 65 years. PBMCs stemmed from 10 ml fresh peripheral blood. What was amplified from RNA transcripts were TCR beta CDR3 regions. The study used the HTBI primer set for a first-round RT-PCR of the TCR CDR3. TCRdb recomputed calls from the multiplex PCR reads with MiXCR, one row per CDR3 protein. Among some 370,000 distinct CDR3 sequences listed, about a sixth were seen once. This clonotype was observed many times.

Sequencing was done on a sample of blood. The V call is TRBV29-1, the J call TRBJ2-7; unclear D gene. The TCR comes from a woman in her 30s with Graves' hyperthyroidism that later progressed to Graves' ophthalmopathy. The CDR3 spells CSVVVGNYEQYF. The DNA of the CDR3 is TGCAGCGTTGTGGTGGGCAACTACGAGCAGTACTTC.